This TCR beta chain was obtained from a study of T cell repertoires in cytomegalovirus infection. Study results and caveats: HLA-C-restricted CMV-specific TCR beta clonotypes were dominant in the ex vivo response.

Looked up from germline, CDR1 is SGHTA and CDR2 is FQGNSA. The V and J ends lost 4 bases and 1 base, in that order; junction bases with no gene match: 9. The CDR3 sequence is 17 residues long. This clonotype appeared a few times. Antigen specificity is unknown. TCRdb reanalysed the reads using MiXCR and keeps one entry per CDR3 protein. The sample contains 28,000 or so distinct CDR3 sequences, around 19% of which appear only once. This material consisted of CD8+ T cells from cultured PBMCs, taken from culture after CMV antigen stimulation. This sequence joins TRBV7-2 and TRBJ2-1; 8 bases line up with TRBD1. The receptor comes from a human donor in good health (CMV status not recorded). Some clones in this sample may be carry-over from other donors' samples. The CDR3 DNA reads TGTGCCAGCAGCTCACCCCCCCGGGACAGGTCCTACAATGAGCAGTTCTTC. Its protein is CASSSPPRDRSYNEQFF.